This TCR beta chain was sequenced during a study of blood T cell repertoires in COVID-19 (dated by TCRdb to 2018 to 2020). Describing the broader study: Collaborator samples came from the United States, Italy and Spain and covered acute and convalescent phases of COVID-19. The material from the prospective study consisted of cDNA or gDNA derived from T cells, B-cell-depleted T cells, or PBMCs. Nearly every sample came with metadata listing a de-identified subject ID, COVID-19 status, age in years and sex. Samples came from the ongoing ImmuneRACE study (first 160 participants) plus 1,254 subjects from 6 global collaborators. The repertoires were made available in a free public database intended to serve as a resource for research on the immune response to SARS-CoV-2. The dataset comprised deeply sampled blood TCRbeta repertoires from subjects exposed to, actively infected with, or recovered from COVID-19. Where available, HLA class I and class II types were taken from metadata supplied by the sample provider and were not determined by assay-based typing.

At one collaborating source in Seattle, patients were enrolled during active infection and were followed longitudinally through the course of disease. Whole blood was collected in K2EDTA tubes by collaborating institutions according to the institutions' own protocols. Collaborator samples were shipped for TCRbeta analysis as frozen whole blood, isolated PBMCs, or DNA extracted from either sample type. Comment on this clone: Its target antigen remains unknown. No clone much larger than this one lies a single base away; base qualities are absent.

On the study overall, not on this receptor specifically: Clinical and demographic metadata were provided uncurated, with the amount varying by source and participant.

TCRbeta CDR3 regions were amplified from genomic DNA using the immunoSEQ Assay, a bias-controlled multiplex PCR. Under the source paper's analysis protocol: The number of nucleated cells in each sample was estimated by amplification of reference gene primers within the assay. Sequence reads were collapsed and filtered to measure the absolute abundance of every unique TCRbeta CDR3 rearrangement. For each sample, productive Simpson clonality was calculated as the square root of Simpson's diversity index over productive rearrangements. This immuneACCESS table, as held by TCRdb, lists in-frame sequences with V and J called but not all clones. Of the missing ones, under half trace to an unresolved V gene in checked studies; the others have no known cause. Clone size and the V and J calls come from that table; the DNA yielded D and trimming. The sample table shows about 12,000 clones, and 60% to 75% are seen once. About a tenth of the sample lies in the top ten.

This clonotype originated in a man aged 55 to 69 with COVID-19, enrolled during active disease. Sequencing was carried out using peripheral blood.

The sequenced DNA: TGCAGTGCTAGTCCGGGGGGGGACATCGACTACGAGCAGTACTTC. Its product reads: CSASPGGDIDYEQYF. The V gene is TRBV20-1 and the J gene is TRBJ2-7; 8 central bases correspond to TRBD2. The CDR3 sequence holds 15 residues, the cysteine and phenylalanine included. Of the read, only the CDR3 DNA is kept; its 45 bases are in frame from base 1. V is trimmed back by 3 bases and J by 3 bases, and the junction contains 10 bases that no gene match accounts for. As encoded in the germline V gene (reference sequence), CDR1 is DFQATT while CDR2 is SNEGSKA.